The rows below give T cell receptor beta chains drawn from one sample of a study of T cells after yellow fever vaccination. MiXCR, run by TCRdb on the 5' RACE reads, gives a single entry per CDR3 protein. The repertoire holds a few hundred thousand distinct CDR3 sequences, with 8.5% to 10% as singletons. The specimen comprised CD4+ T cells sorted from PBMCs, sampled 5 days after the yellow fever booster vaccination. The receptors come from a man between 18 and 29 years old who received the YFV17D yellow fever vaccine. Each CDR3 is given with its conserved first and last residue.

CASSQDPGTATYGYTF TRBJ1-2 TRBV4-1
CSASADVETQYF TRBJ2-5 TRBV20-1
CASSYRPANTGELFF TRBJ2-2 TRBV6-2/TRBV6-3
CASSRQGNGDYGYTF TRBJ1-2 TRBV5-1
CASNRETKGYTEAFF TRBJ1-1 TRBV5-1
CASKADSYNSPLHF TRBJ1-6 TRBV27
CASSQGSAGETQYF TRBJ2-5 TRBV4-2
CASRESGNTGELFF TRBJ2-2 TRBV25-1
CSARRFGNLYQETQYF TRBJ2-5 TRBV20-1
CASSQTGLAGETQYF TRBJ2-5 TRBV4-3
CASSQDGTGGWTQYF TRBJ2-5 TRBV4-1
CASSLSLVYQPQHF TRBJ1-5 TRBV7-2
CASTRQLDGYTF TRBJ1-2 TRBV5-5
CASSFGDRPYEQYF TRBJ2-7 TRBV7-9
CASSRGRRNTEAFF TRBJ1-1 TRBV6-5
CASSFSGINEQFF TRBJ2-1 TRBV6-5